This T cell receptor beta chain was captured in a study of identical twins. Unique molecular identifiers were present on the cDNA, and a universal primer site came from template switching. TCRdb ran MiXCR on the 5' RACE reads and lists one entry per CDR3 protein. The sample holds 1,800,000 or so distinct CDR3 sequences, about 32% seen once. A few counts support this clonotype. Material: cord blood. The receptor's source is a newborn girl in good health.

CDR3 region: CATSDSAGGPTDTQYF. The CDR3 DNA reads as TGTGCCACCAGTGATTCAGCGGGGGGGCCGACAGATACGCAGTATTTT. The chain joins TRBV24-1 to TRBJ2-3; 10 bases are a match to TRBD2. The germline CDR1 and CDR2 sequences are KGHDR and SFDVKD. CDR3 length: 16 amino acids. Unmatched junction bases numbered 4, after V lost 2 bases and J lost 3 bases.